What follows describes a single TCR beta chain. No antigen is known for it. The sample originates from a study of T-cell reconstitution after alpha-beta-depleted transplantation in children. Study results and limitations: Some patients owed their high day-60 TCRbeta diversity to surviving recipient T cells and thymic progenitors.

Germline CDR1 SGHAT, CDR2 FQNNGV. Trimming left V 2 bases short and J 4 bases short, with 12 bases between. The CDR3 contains 14 residues. The authors prepared the TCRbeta library with unique molecular identifiers. TCRdb itself ran the PCR reads through MiXCR, one entry per CDR3 protein. Of over 200,000 distinct CDR3 sequences in the sample, approximately 17% were seen once. The TCR sequence derives from a male patient between 2 and 10 years old who had a stem cell transplant for acute lymphoblastic leukemia, so the T cells may come from the graft donor. This chain links TRBV11-2 with TRBJ2-7; the D is unclear. The sample here was PBMCs, mostly from graft donor cells, taken 360 days after TCRalphabeta/CD19-depleted stem cell transplant. CDR3 sequence (DNA): TGTGCCAGCAGCTTATATAGCCTAGGGTACGAGCAGTACTTC. This codes for CASSLYSLGYEQYF.